In this sample, the clone carrying this T cell receptor beta chain turned up many times. The data derive from a study of CD8+CD57+ T cells in acquired aplastic anemia. Looking at the study overall: The sorted CD4+ and CD8+ cells yielded an average roughly 3 ug of DNA.

Profiling that covered TCR beta VDJ and CDR3 relied on genomic DNA as its template. A single record per CDR3 protein comes from TCRdb applying MiXCR to the reads. The profile shows approximately 170,000 distinct CDR3 sequences, roughly half of them singletons. The junction had 9 bases not matched to a gene; V was cut back by 8 bases and J by 9 bases. In germline, CDR1 is SGHDN, CDR2 FVKESK. The CDR3 length is 13 residues. Whoever was chosen for sequencing had shown CD8+CD57+ cell expansion by flow cytometry. The sequenced material came from sorted CD4+, CD8+, or CD8+CD57+ T cells (not recorded which) from PBMCs. The genes are TRBV14 and TRBJ2-3; 9 positions match TRBD2. This TCR was recovered from a human donor with aplastic anemia. The CDR3 loop is CASGPAGGSTQYF. The CDR3, as DNA: TGTGCCAGCGGCCCAGCGGGAGGTTCAACGCAGTATTTT.